These 20 T cell receptor beta chains originate from one sample sequenced in a study of shared clonotypes between healthy human individuals. The method was immunoSEQ multiplex PCR; TCRdb's version includes in-frame clones alone and lacks a portion of them. The table records about 2 million clones, about 95% of them present only once. CD45RO negativity and positive selection for CCR7 defined naive CD8 cells, a population that excluded terminally differentiated effector memory CD45RA+ cells. Sequenced input: naive CD8+ T cells sorted from blood. The receptors stem from a man younger than 30 in good health.

V is TRBV19 and J is TRBJ1-2; 7 bases map to TRBD1. From germline, CDR1 is LNHDA and CDR2 SQIVND (reference sequence). V lost 7 bases and J lost 4; bases outside the gene matches: 15. This CDR3 is built from 16 residues. The CDR3 region has the DNA TGTGCCAGTACCCCACACCGGGACAGTGATACCTATGGCTACACCTTC. It translates to CASTPHRDSDTYGYTF.

The chain employs TRBV6-5 and TRBJ2-1; 12 bases align to TRBD2. The CDR3 extends over 15 amino acids. Germline assignment: CDR1 MNHEY and CDR2 SVGAGI. Trimming took 5 bases from V and 7 from J; bases not matched to a gene: 6. The CDR3 protein is CASSQLAGGKNEQFF. The CDR3 DNA sequence: TGTGCCAGCAGTCAACTAGCGGGAGGAAAGAATGAGCAGTTCTTC.

This chain links TRBV7-9 with TRBJ2-7; 7 bases fit TRBD1. With 3 bases clipped from V and 5 bases from J, the junction kept 10 bases outside the gene matches. This CDR3 contains 15 residues. The germline V gene has CDR1 SEHNR and CDR2 FQNEAQ (reference sequence). CDR3 bases: TGTGCCAGCAGCTTCGTCCCAGGGGGAATGGACGAGCAGTACTTC. Translating it yields CASSFVPGGMDEQYF.

To note about this clone: Other nucleotide sequences in the sample specify the same CDR3. V usage is TRBV27 and J usage is TRBJ2-1; D might be TRBD2 (5 bases). V shed 1 base and J shed 8 bases, with 6 bases lying between them. Germline V gives CDR1 MNHEY, CDR2 SMNVEV (reference sequence). This CDR3 is 12 amino acids long. Written as DNA, the CDR3 is TGTGCCAGCAGTTTATTCGGGGATGAGCAGTTCTTC. This encodes CASSLFGDEQFF.

This clone has a single count. The genes are TRBV18 and TRBJ2-7; D is unresolved. V shed 2 bases and J shed 2 bases, with 10 bases lying between them. This CDR3 has 14 residues. Germline loops: CDR1 KGHSH, CDR2 LQKENI. CDR3 in amino acids: CASSPSSPTYEQYF. In DNA, the CDR3 is TGTGCCAGCTCACCAAGCAGTCCTACCTACGAGCAGTACTTC.

This chain connects TRBV23-1 to TRBJ2-7; 9 nucleotides align to TRBD2. TRBV23-1 is an ORF for which the function is uncertain. The V and J ends lost 0 bases and 7 bases, in that order; junction bases with no gene match: 7. This CDR3 comprises 15 residues. CDR3 nucleotides: TGCGCCAGCAGTCAATCGATAGCGGGAGCCCGTGAGCAGTACTTC. Translating it yields CASSQSIAGAREQYF.

V is TRBV9 and J is TRBJ1-4; TRBD1 matches at 7 bases. V shed 2 bases, J shed 3 bases, and the junction held 10 bases outside the gene matches. Germline values: CDR1 SGDLS, CDR2 YYNGEE. The CDR3 spans 17 residues. CDR3 region: CASSVWDSPDPNEKLFF. The CDR3 DNA sequence: TGTGCCAGCAGCGTCTGGGACAGTCCCGACCCTAATGAAAAACTGTTTTTT.

The chain is built from TRBV5-1 and TRBJ2-3, with D perhaps TRBD2 (5 bases). Germline V gene lookup returns CDR1 SGHRS and CDR2 YFSETQ. This CDR3 has 15 residues. V dropped 6 bases and J dropped 0 bases, with 14 bases sitting between them. DNA for the CDR3: TGCGCCAGCACCACCGGGGAAATTAGCACAGATACGCAGTATTTT. Its protein is CASTTGEISTDTQYF.

This clone appeared a single time. This chain uses TRBV7-9 with TRBJ2-7; D ambiguous. V dropped 5 bases and J dropped 2 bases, with 16 bases sitting between them. Per the germline V gene, CDR1 is SEHNR and CDR2 is FQNEAQ (reference sequence). The CDR3 spans 15 residues. CDR3 loop: CASSRWGTATYEQYF. For the CDR3, the DNA is TGTGCCAGCAGCCGGTGGGGTACCGCTACCTACGAGCAGTACTTC.

The CDR3 protein is CASSQRMTQGYQETQYF. The CDR3 DNA is TGCGCCAGCAGCCAGAGAATGACACAGGGATACCAAGAGACCCAGTACTTC. The genes are TRBV4-1 and TRBJ2-5, with D possibly being TRBD1 (6 bases). The CDR3 has 17 residues. V was trimmed by 3 bases and J by 0 bases, leaving 17 bases between them. Germline lookup yields CDR1 MGHRA and CDR2 YSYEKL.

V usage is TRBV25-1 and J usage is TRBJ2-7; D is possibly TRBD2 (6 bases). V was trimmed by 1 base and J by 5 bases, leaving 12 bases between them. The CDR3 runs to 14 residues. Per germline, CDR1 MGHDK and CDR2 SYGVNS. The CDR3 nucleotides are TGTGCCAGCAGTGAATCCGGGGGTCAAAACGAGCAGTACTTC. Its translation: CASSESGGQNEQYF.

Note on this clone: This specimen includes other DNA sequences encoding the same CDR3. V is TRBV13 and J is TRBJ1-1; D is ambiguous. This CDR3 contains 13 residues. Germline values: CDR1 PRHDT, CDR2 FYEKMQ (reference sequence). V dropped 0 bases and J dropped 1 base, with 3 bases sitting between them. CDR3 coding DNA: TGTGCCAGCAGCTTAGGGGAGAACACTGAAGCTTTCTTT. Its translation is CASSLGENTEAFF.

This chain joins TRBV13 and TRBJ2-1, with D possibly matching TRBD1 (5 bases). CDR1 and CDR2 from the germline V gene are PRHDT and FYEKMQ (reference sequence). This CDR3 has 13 amino acids. Deletions cut 4 bases from V and 4 bases from J, with 8 bases between. The CDR3 nucleotides are TGTGCCAGCAGCTCCAGGGTTTACAATGAGCAGTTCTTC. Translation gives CASSSRVYNEQFF.

The rearrangement joins TRBV10-2 to TRBJ1-2; 7 positions agree with TRBD1. Trimming cost V 6 bases and J 5 bases; bases outside gene matches: 6. The CDR3 spans 13 residues. Germline loops: CDR1 WSHSY, CDR2 SAAADI. The CDR3, as DNA: TGCGCCAGCAGAGGACAGGCCAGGTATGGCTACACCTTC. Its translation: CASRGQARYGYTF.

The chain recombines TRBV5-6 with TRBJ2-1; 11 bases are a match to TRBD2. The germline gives CDR1 SGHDT, CDR2 YYEEEE. The CDR3 is made up of 15 amino acids. V was clipped by 4 bases and J by 4 bases; unmatched bases: 4. CDR3 sequence: CASSIGTSGYNEQFF. CDR3 DNA: TGTGCCAGCAGCATCGGGACTAGCGGTTACAATGAGCAGTTCTTC.

The V and J genes are TRBV29-1 and TRBJ2-1, with 11 bases identical to TRBD2. This CDR3 region has 17 residues. CDR1 is SQVTM and CDR2 is ANQGSEA in the germline V gene. V lost 0 bases and J lost 1; bases outside the gene matches: 5. CDR3 sequence reads: CSVEDRSSGGSYNEQFF. In DNA, the CDR3 is TGCAGCGTTGAAGATCGGTCTAGCGGGGGGTCCTACAATGAGCAGTTCTTC.

Note on this clone: The same CDR3 arises from other DNA sequences in this sample as well. The V gene is TRBV27, the J gene TRBJ1-1; D may be TRBD1 (5 bases). The CDR3 is 13 amino acids. V was pared by 3 bases and J by 1 base, with 6 bases between. CDR1 is MNHEY and CDR2 is SMNVEV in the germline V gene (reference sequence). CDR3 bases: TGTGCCAGCAGTTTTGACAGGAACACTGAAGCTTTCTTT. Protein sequence: CASSFDRNTEAFF.

The chain uses TRBV10-3 and TRBJ2-1, with 10 bases lining up with TRBD2. The V gene's germline CDR1 is ENHRY and CDR2 SYGVKD. CDR3 length: 14 residues. V dropped 4 bases and J dropped 6; count of bases not matched to a gene: 3. CDR3 bases: TGTGCCATCAGTGCTAGCGGGAGTCTCAATGAGCAGTTCTTC. It specifies CAISASGSLNEQFF.

This rearrangement joins TRBV7-2 to TRBJ2-7, with no clear D. The CDR3 covers 13 residues. V lost 5 bases and J lost 1, with 9 bases in between. Germline lookup yields CDR1 SGHTA and CDR2 FQGNSA. CDR3 DNA: TGTGCCAGCAGCCTGGACCAGTCCTACGAGCAGTACTTC. This codes for CASSLDQSYEQYF.

This clone occurred once. The genes are TRBV9 and TRBJ2-5, with a possible D match to TRBD1 (5 bases). This CDR3 contains 13 residues. Trimming shortened V by 4 bases and J by 4 bases, and 11 bases separated the two germline ends. Germline values: CDR1 SGDLS, CDR2 YYNGEE. The CDR3 region has the DNA TGTGCCAGCAGCTCGACTGGGGCAGAGACCCAGTACTTC. This encodes CASSSTGAETQYF.